This T cell receptor (beta chain) was obtained from a study of cytomegalovirus exposure and HLA in healthy donors. Germline CDR1 and CDR2: SEHNR and FQNEAQ (reference sequence). V gave up 6 bases and J gave up 7 bases, with 16 bases separating them. The CDR3 is 14 residues long. Amplification used 60 Vbeta primers and 13 Jbeta primers. Measured with immunoSEQ multiplex PCR; TCRdb has only the in-frame clones, and not every one. Of 130,000 or so clones listed, over 8.5% are singletons. This clone was detected a few times. This receptor was obtained from a woman between 40 and 50 years old in good health and CMV-seropositive. The sequencing input was PBMCs. The genes are TRBV7-9 and TRBJ2-1, with a possible D match to TRBD1 (6 bases). This CDR3 is CASSPAVTGNEQFF. Written as DNA, the CDR3 is TGTGCCAGCAGTCCCGCGGTGACAGGAAATGAGCAGTTCTTC.